This TCR beta chain is from a study of blood T cell repertoires in COVID-19. Study-level information: From the United States, Italy and Spain came samples of acute and convalescent COVID-19. T cells, B-cell-depleted T cells, or PBMCs provided the cDNA or gDNA that served as material.

With 5 bases clipped from V and 7 bases from J, the junction kept 6 bases outside the gene matches. CDR1 and CDR2 from the germline V gene are SGHTA and FQGNSA. The CDR3 loop spans 16 amino acids. Study processing details: Counts of nucleated cells, estimated from reference gene primer amplification, were obtained. The protocol was immunoSEQ multiplex PCR, while the TCRdb copy is restricted to in-frame clones and leaves out a portion. V and J calls and clone size are given by that table; D and trimming were obtained from the DNA. This sample has some 140,000 clones, with approximately 79% found just once.

J is TRBJ2-1 and V is TRBV7-2, with 15 bases matching TRBD2. This receptor was identified in a man aged 60 to 69 with acute or convalescent COVID-19. The sequenced sample consisted of peripheral blood. For the CDR3, the DNA is TGTGCCAGCAGCCTGGGGACTAGCGGGAGGCCAAATGAGCAGTTCTTC. It translates to CASSLGTSGRPNEQFF.